These 14 T cell receptor beta chains originate from one sample sequenced in a study of T-cell memory formation after mild COVID-19. TCRdb analysed the 5' RACE reads with MiXCR anew, one entry per CDR3 protein. This sample has 300,000 to 350,000 distinct CDR3 sequences; roughly an eighth occur once, and the top ten carry roughly 21%. Input material: PBMCs or a T cell subset sorted from them (not recorded which). All receptors derive from a man between 18 and 29 years old who had mild COVID-19 (a few samples of this study predate the infection). Cell type and time point are not known.

The chain joins TRBV28 to TRBJ2-3; TRBD1 aligns across 8 bases. Trimming removed 3 bases from V and 14 bases from J; junction bases left unmatched: 13. This CDR3 is built from 14 residues. CDR1 and CDR2 (germline): MDHEN, SYDVKM. Here the CDR3 reads CASSFRGRREALYF. As DNA, the CDR3 is TGTGCCAGCAGTTTCAGGGGGCGCAGAGAAGCCCTGTATTTT.

This chain connects TRBV4-3 to TRBJ1-1, with D possibly TRBD1 on 5 matching bases. V was trimmed by 2 bases and J by 11 bases, leaving 18 bases between them. Germline V gene lookup returns CDR1 LGHNA and CDR2 YSLEER. This CDR3 spans 14 amino acids. The CDR3 sequence is CASSQSPALSGAFF. The CDR3 nucleotides are TGCGCCAGCAGCCAAAGTCCGGCGTTATCAGGGGCTTTCTTT.

This chain joins TRBV7-9 and TRBJ2-7; D is perhaps TRBD1 (5 bases). V was clipped by 1 base and J by 2 bases, with 12 bases between them. This CDR3 comprises 15 residues. The germline CDR1 and CDR2 sequences are SEHNR and FQNEAQ (reference sequence). CDR3 sequence: CASSLGTGRAYEQYF. DNA of the CDR3: TGTGCCAGCAGCTTAGGGACGGGCAGGGCCTACGAGCAGTACTTC.

This clonotype occurred many times. V gene TRBV4-1 combines with J gene TRBJ2-3; tentatively, D is TRBD2 (6 bases). The V end lost 1 base, the J end lost 5 bases, and 19 bases lay between the germline ends. The CDR3 runs to 17 residues. Germline assignment: CDR1 MGHRA and CDR2 YSYEKL. DNA of the CDR3: TGCGCCAGCAGCCAAGTGAGTCCGCGGGGTAGAATAGATACGCAGTATTTT. Translation: CASSQVSPRGRIDTQYF.

The chain uses TRBV28 and TRBJ2-3; 7 positions agree with TRBD2. The CDR3 runs to 16 residues. Per the germline V gene, CDR1 is MDHEN and CDR2 is SYDVKM. J lost 2 bases, V lost 4 bases, and 9 bases had no gene match. In DNA, the CDR3 is TGTGCCAGCAGTTCCGCTAGCGGTGCACACACAGATACGCAGTATTTT. Translated, it gives CASSSASGAHTDTQYF.

This clonotype came up many times. The chain is built from TRBV2 and TRBJ2-3; D might be TRBD1 (6 bases). The germline CDR1 and CDR2 sequences are SNHLY and FYNNEI. The CDR3 extends over 13 amino acids. Between the trimmed V and J ends, which lost 3 bases and 4 bases, there was a span of 8 bases. CDR3 loop: CASSDQGPDTQYF. Here the CDR3 DNA reads TGTGCCAGCAGTGACCAGGGGCCAGATACGCAGTATTTT.

There are a few counts of this clonotype. The chain carries TRBV7-6 and TRBJ2-3, with 11 nucleotides matching TRBD2. J gave up 2 bases and V 5 bases, and 6 bases lay outside the gene matches. The V gene's germline CDR1 is SGHVS and CDR2 FNYEAQ. CDR3 length equals 16 residues. CDR3 loop: CASSLPTSGDTDTQYF. CDR3 bases: TGTGCCAGCAGCCTGCCGACTAGCGGGGACACAGATACGCAGTATTTT. Combining the CDR3 with reference TRBV7-6 and TRBJ2-3 gives the whole variable domain GAGVSQSPRYKVTKRGQDVALRCDPISGHVSLYWYRQALGQGPEFLTYFNYEAQQDKSGLPNDRFSAERPEGSISTLTIQRTEQRDSAMYRCASSLPTSGDTDTQYFGPGTRLTVL.

This rearrangement joins TRBV28 to TRBJ1-1; 9 bases are shared with TRBD1. Germline CDR1 MDHEN, CDR2 SYDVKM. Unmatched junction bases numbered 4, after V lost 6 bases and J lost 5 bases. This CDR3 comprises 13 residues. CDR3 DNA: TGTGCCAGCAGGGACAGGGGTGTTACTGAAGCTTTCTTT. Its protein product is CASRDRGVTEAFF.

The V and J genes are TRBV20-1 and TRBJ2-1; 7 bases align to TRBD1. This CDR3 contains 13 residues. Germline CDR1 DFQATT, CDR2 SNEGSKA (reference sequence). V dropped 6 bases and J dropped 4; count of bases not matched to a gene: 6. The CDR3 loop reads CSADRVSYNEQFF. Written as DNA, the CDR3 is TGCAGTGCCGACAGGGTCTCGTACAATGAGCAGTTCTTC.

The V gene is TRBV5-1, the J gene TRBJ1-5; D may be TRBD1 (5 bases). Trimming shortened V by 0 bases and J by 9 bases, and 10 bases separated the two germline ends. The CDR3 consists of 13 residues. The germline CDR1 and CDR2 sequences are SGHRS and YFSETQ. CDR3 amino acids: CASSLEGPSPQHF. The CDR3 DNA reads as TGCGCCAGCAGCTTGGAGGGGCCCTCGCCCCAGCATTTT.

The rearrangement joins TRBV7-9 to TRBJ2-5; 8 bases match TRBD2. The CDR3 has 14 amino acids. V was clipped by 5 bases and J by 4 bases; unmatched bases: 6. Germline assignment: CDR1 SEHNR and CDR2 FQNEAQ (reference sequence). The CDR3 DNA reads as TGTGCCAGCAGCATAATTGCGGGGGGAGAGACCCAGTACTTC. Translation gives CASSIIAGGETQYF. The whole variable domain, remainder taken from reference TRBV7-9 and TRBJ2-5, is DTGVSQNPRHKITKRGQNVTFRCDPISEHNRLYWYRQTLGQGPEFLTYFQNEAQLEKSRLLSDRFSAERPKGSFSTLEIQRTEQGDSAMYLCASSIIAGGETQYFGPGTRLLVL.

This clonotype was detected a few times. The CDR3, as DNA: TGTGCCAGCAGTACTGGGACAGCAACTAATGAAAAACTGTTTTTT. It encodes CASSTGTATNEKLFF. The rearrangement links TRBV28 to TRBJ1-4, with 7 bases matching TRBD1. J lost 0 bases, V lost 5 bases, and 3 bases had no gene match. Germline V gives CDR1 MDHEN, CDR2 SYDVKM. There are 15 residues in the CDR3.

This clonotype appeared a few times. The CDR3, as DNA: TGCGCCAGCAGCCACGCTGTCCCTCGGGCCGGGGAGCTGTTTTTT. Translation: CASSHAVPRAGELFF. V and J are TRBV5-1 and TRBJ2-2; D unclear. The length of the CDR3 is 15 residues. Trimming took off 4 bases at V and 6 bases at J, with 16 bases between the two ends. Looked up from germline, CDR1 is SGHRS and CDR2 is YFSETQ. Based on the CDR3 plus reference TRBV5-1 and TRBJ2-2, the full variable domain is KAGVTQTPRYLIKTRGQQVTLSCSPISGHRSVSWYQQTPGQGLQFLFEYFSETQRNKGNFPGRFSGRQFSNSRSEMNVSTLELGDSALYLCASSHAVPRAGELFFGEGSRLTVL.

Ten or more counts support this clonotype. The chain combines TRBV7-3 with TRBJ2-1; D perhaps matches TRBD1 (6 bases). This CDR3 has 13 residues. V was trimmed by 5 bases and J by 7 bases, leaving 12 bases between them. Germline lookup yields CDR1 SGHTA and CDR2 FQGTGA. The CDR3 sequence: CASSTYRANEQFF. The CDR3 bases are TGTGCCAGCAGCACATACAGGGCGAATGAGCAGTTCTTC.